Below are 12 T cell receptor beta chains sequenced from a single sample in a study of T cells after yellow fever vaccination (dated by TCRdb to the late 2010s). Interpreted using the paper, the treatment or condition label stands for: live attenuated yellow fever vaccine strain. The library was produced with 5' RACE. The sequencer listed for this sample is Illumina HiSeq 2500. The public reads were run again by TCRdb, first through fastp at Q25 and then through MiXCR, and only productive beta chains were kept. Entries are consolidated by CDR3 protein sequence, retaining the most common genes and DNA. The sample table shows 550,000 to 750,000 distinct CDR3 sequences, and approximately 13% are seen once. The top ten constitute around an eighth of the sample. The sample was PBMCs, taken on the day of the yellow fever booster vaccination. These TCRs come from a man aged 25-40 years who received the YFV17D yellow fever vaccine.

A few counts support this clonotype. This chain links TRBV7-9 with TRBJ1-1; D not certain. V was trimmed by 5 bases and J by 4 bases, leaving 20 bases between them. There are 16 residues in the CDR3. CDR1 SEHNR and CDR2 FQNEAQ come from the germline V gene (reference sequence). The CDR3, as DNA: TGTGCCAGCAGCGCCCCTTCCGTAGTCCGGGCCACTGAAGCTTTCTTT. Amino acid sequence: CASSAPSVVRATEAFF.

The chain has TRBV4-2 and TRBJ1-5; D remains unclear. Trimming cost V 3 bases and J 1 base, with 7 bases left between them. The CDR3 runs 14 residues. Germline CDR1 and CDR2: LGHNA and YNFKEQ. CDR3 amino acids: CASSHGESNQPQHF. The CDR3 DNA reads TGTGCCAGCAGCCATGGTGAGAGCAATCAGCCCCAGCATTTT.

This clonotype was observed a few times. The rearrangement uses TRBV7-9 and TRBJ2-5, with 10 nucleotides matching TRBD1. The V gene end was trimmed by 7 bases and the J gene end by 5 bases; junction bases not matched to a gene: 7. This CDR3 has 14 residues. Per germline, CDR1 SEHNR and CDR2 FQNEAQ (reference sequence). The CDR3 here is CASTLGQGWETQYF. In DNA, the CDR3 is TGTGCCAGCACCTTGGGACAGGGGTGGGAGACCCAGTACTTC.

This clonotype was counted a few times. The chain joins TRBV20-1 to TRBJ1-5; D gene ambiguous. V was shortened by 0 bases and J by 1 base, with 13 bases between the two germline ends. The V gene's germline CDR1 is DFQATT and CDR2 SNEGSKA (reference sequence). The CDR3 is 16 residues long. The CDR3 nucleotides read TGCAGTGCTAGAGATCTAGATGCACCAAGCAATCAGCCCCAGCATTTT. This translates into CSARDLDAPSNQPQHF.

CDR3 sequence reads: CSVGGLHANTGELFF. The CDR3 DNA sequence: TGCAGCGTTGGGGGGCTCCACGCGAACACCGGGGAGCTGTTTTTT. The chain carries TRBV29-1 and TRBJ2-2; possible D gene TRBD1, 6 bases. CDR1 is SQVTM and CDR2 is ANQGSEA in the germline V gene. V gave up 4 bases and J gave up 0 bases, with 12 bases separating them. This CDR3 region has 15 residues.

This clonotype was counted a few times. This chain joins TRBV4-3 and TRBJ1-1; TRBD1 is a possible D gene (6 bases). The V gene's germline CDR1 is LGHNA and CDR2 YSLEER. This CDR3 region has 13 residues. V was cut by 3 bases and J by 8 bases, with 13 bases left in between. The CDR3, as DNA: TGCGCCAGCAGCCAGAGAACAGGGCTGGAAGCTTTCTTT. Translating gives CASSQRTGLEAFF.

This clonotype showed up just a few times. This chain links TRBV12-3 or TRBV12-4 with TRBJ2-5; possibly TRBD1 for D (5 bases). The CDR3 consists of 14 residues. Trimming took off 5 bases at V and 5 bases at J, with 15 bases between the two ends. Written as DNA, the CDR3 is TGTGCCAGCAGTCCCCTTAGCTCAGGGGAGACCCAGTACTTC. Translated, it gives CASSPLSSGETQYF.

The CDR3 reads CASKGTGQGNTIYF. The DNA of the CDR3 is TGTGCCAGCAAAGGGACAGGGCAAGGAAACACCATATATTTT. The rearrangement uses TRBV28 and TRBJ1-3, with 9 bases identical to TRBD1. V gave up 7 bases and J gave up 4 bases; unmatched junction bases: 5. From germline, CDR1 is MDHEN and CDR2 SYDVKM. The length of the CDR3 is 14 residues.

This clonotype was counted between two and nine times. This sequence joins TRBV7-9 and TRBJ1-6; tentative D call: TRBD1 (5 bases). Germline V gene data show CDR1 as SEHNR and CDR2 as FQNEAQ (reference sequence). The V end was cut by 7 bases, the J end by 5 bases, with 12 bases between. CDR3 size: 14 residues. The CDR3 region is CASTHRNNNSPLHF. Written as DNA, the CDR3 is TGTGCCAGCACTCACAGGAATAATAATTCACCCCTCCACTTT.

This clonotype turned up a few times. The chain has TRBV20-1 and TRBJ2-2, with no clear D. This CDR3 contains 12 residues. Germline loops: CDR1 DFQATT, CDR2 SNEGSKA (reference sequence). V was clipped by 5 bases and J by 8 bases, with 12 bases between them. The CDR3 sequence is CSASVLVGELFF. CDR3 DNA sequence: TGCAGTGCTTCAGTCTTGGTAGGGGAGCTGTTTTTT.

The rearrangement uses TRBV24-1 and TRBJ2-1; TRBD2 matches 7 bases. Trimming removed 4 bases from V and 5 bases from J; junction bases left unmatched: 10. CDR1 KGHDR and CDR2 SFDVKD come from the germline V gene. This CDR3 comprises 16 residues. DNA of the CDR3: TGTGCCACCAGTGAACGGAGCGGGACCCCGAACAATGAGCAGTTCTTC. Translating it yields CATSERSGTPNNEQFF.

This clonotype was detected ten times or more. The chain carries TRBV7-2 and TRBJ2-3; a weak D match, TRBD2 (6 bases). CDR3 length: 15 amino acids. Trimming left V 4 bases short and J 2 bases short, with 13 bases between. Germline lookup yields CDR1 SGHTA and CDR2 FQGNSA. The CDR3 reads CASSSTSTLTDTQYF. For the CDR3, the DNA is TGTGCCAGCAGCTCGACTAGTACCCTCACAGATACGCAGTATTTT.